The clone carrying this TCR beta chain occurred many times. As yet, its antigen is unknown. This specimen belongs to a study of T cells in Graves' hyperthyroidism and ophthalmopathy. Study-wide points: Stable hyperthyroidism was told apart from ophthalmopathy by a model built on 13 V-J features. It was a median approximately six months before onset that the model predicted ophthalmopathy.

Trimming pared 3 bases from V and 11 bases from J, leaving 22 bases between. CDR1 and CDR2 from the germline V gene are SGHVS and FQNEAQ. CDR3 size: 15 residues. TCR beta CDR3 regions were amplified from RNA. A first-round RT-PCR of the TCR CDR3 used the HTBI primer set. TCRdb fed the multiplex PCR reads into MiXCR, producing one record per CDR3 protein. The table includes about 350,000 distinct CDR3 sequences, 14% detected once. The chain uses TRBV7-8 and TRBJ1-1; TRBD1 is a possible D gene (6 bases). Sequencing input: blood. The TCR originated in a woman aged 25 to 39 with Graves' hyperthyroidism. The CDR3 DNA reads as TGTGCCAGCAGCTTGGCACCTTCCGGGGGCTCGATGGCTTTCTTT. Protein sequence: CASSLAPSGGSMAFF.